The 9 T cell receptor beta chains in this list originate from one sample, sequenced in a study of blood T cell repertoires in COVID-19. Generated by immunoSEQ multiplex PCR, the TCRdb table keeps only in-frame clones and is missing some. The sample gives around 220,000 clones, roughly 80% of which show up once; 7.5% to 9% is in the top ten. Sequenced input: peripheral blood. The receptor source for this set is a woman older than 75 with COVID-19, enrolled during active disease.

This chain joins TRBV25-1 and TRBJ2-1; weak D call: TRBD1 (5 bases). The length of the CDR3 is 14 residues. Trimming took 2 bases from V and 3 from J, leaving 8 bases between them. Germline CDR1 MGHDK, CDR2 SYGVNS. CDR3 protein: CASSETGIYNEQFF. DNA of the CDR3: TGTGCCAGCAGTGAAACAGGAATCTACAATGAGCAGTTCTTC.

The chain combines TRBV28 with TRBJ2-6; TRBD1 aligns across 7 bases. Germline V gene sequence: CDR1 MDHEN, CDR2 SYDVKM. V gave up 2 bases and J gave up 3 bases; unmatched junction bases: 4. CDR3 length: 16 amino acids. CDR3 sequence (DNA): TGTGCCAGCAGTTTAAGGGGGCTGAATGGGGCCAACGTCCTGACTTTC. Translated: CASSLRGLNGANVLTF.

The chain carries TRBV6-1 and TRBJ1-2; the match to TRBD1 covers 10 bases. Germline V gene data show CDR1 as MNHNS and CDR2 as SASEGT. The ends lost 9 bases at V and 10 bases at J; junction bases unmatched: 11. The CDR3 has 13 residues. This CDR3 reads CASRPVGQGVYTF. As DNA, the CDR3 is TGTGCCAGTCGCCCCGTAGGACAGGGGGTCTACACCTTC.

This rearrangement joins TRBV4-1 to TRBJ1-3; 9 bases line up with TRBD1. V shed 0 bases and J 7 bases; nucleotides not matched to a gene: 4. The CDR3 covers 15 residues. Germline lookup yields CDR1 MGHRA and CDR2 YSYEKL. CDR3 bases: TGCGCCAGCAGCCAAGAGGGGGACAGGGCGAACACCATATATTTT. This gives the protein CASSQEGDRANTIYF.

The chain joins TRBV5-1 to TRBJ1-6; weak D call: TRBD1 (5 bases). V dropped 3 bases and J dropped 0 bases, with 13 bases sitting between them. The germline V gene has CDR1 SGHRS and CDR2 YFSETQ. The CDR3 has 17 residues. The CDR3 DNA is TGCGCCAGCAGCTACGGATCGGGGGGCTCCTATAATTCACCCCTCCACTTT. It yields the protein CASSYGSGGSYNSPLHF.

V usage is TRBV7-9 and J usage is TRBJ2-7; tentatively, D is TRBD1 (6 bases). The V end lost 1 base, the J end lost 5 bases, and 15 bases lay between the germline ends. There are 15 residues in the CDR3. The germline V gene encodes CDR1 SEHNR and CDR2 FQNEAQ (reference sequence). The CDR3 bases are TGTGCCAGCAGCTTAGTGGACAGTCGTAGTCACGAGCAGTACTTC. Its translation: CASSLVDSRSHEQYF.

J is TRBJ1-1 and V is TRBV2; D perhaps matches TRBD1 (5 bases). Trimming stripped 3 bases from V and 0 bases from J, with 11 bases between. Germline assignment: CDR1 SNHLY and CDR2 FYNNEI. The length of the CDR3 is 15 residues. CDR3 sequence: CASSDPGRLNTEAFF. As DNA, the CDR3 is TGTGCCAGCAGTGATCCAGGGAGGCTGAACACTGAAGCTTTCTTT. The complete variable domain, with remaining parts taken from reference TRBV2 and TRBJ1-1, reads EPEVTQTPSHQVTQMGQEVILRCVPISNHLYFYWYRQILGQKVEFLVSFYNNEISEKSEIFDDQFSVERPDGSNFTLKIRSTKLEDSAMYFCASSDPGRLNTEAFFGQGTRLTVV.

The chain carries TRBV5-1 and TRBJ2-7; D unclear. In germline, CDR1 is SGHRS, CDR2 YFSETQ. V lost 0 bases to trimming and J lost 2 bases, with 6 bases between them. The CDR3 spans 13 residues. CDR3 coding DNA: TGCGCCAGCAGCTTGGGGGCCCCCTACGAGCAGTACTTC. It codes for CASSLGAPYEQYF.

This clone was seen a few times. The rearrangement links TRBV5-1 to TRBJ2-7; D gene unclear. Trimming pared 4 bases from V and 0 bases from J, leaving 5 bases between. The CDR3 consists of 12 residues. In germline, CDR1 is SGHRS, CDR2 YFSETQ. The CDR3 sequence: CASSPRSYEQYF. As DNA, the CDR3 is TGCGCCAGCAGCCCCCGCTCCTACGAGCAGTACTTC.